These T cell receptor beta chains were read from a single sample in a study of T cells after yellow fever vaccination. TCRdb re-derived calls from the 5' RACE reads in MiXCR, one entry per CDR3 protein. The repertoire consists of about 63,000 distinct CDR3 sequences, with 7.4% occurring once and the leading ten covering 35% to 40%. Sample: CD8+ T cells sorted from PBMCs, taken 15 days after the yellow fever booster vaccination. The receptors originated from a man aged 25 to 40 who received the YFV17D yellow fever vaccine. The CDR3 runs from the conserved cysteine through the conserved F or W. Each record gives: clone size, J gene, V gene, D gene, CDR3 protein, CDR3 DNA. The D gene is left open where the match is weak. Clone sizes are given selectively: once, few, many, or a class where the clone is expanded.

many	TRBJ2-7	TRBV24-1	.	CATLRSREHEQYF	TGTGCCACCCTTAGGTCCCGGGAGCACGAGCAGTACTTC
many	TRBJ2-4	TRBV7-9	.	CASSLVGTKNIQYF	TGTGCCAGCAGCTTAGTGGGGACAAAAAACATTCAGTACTTC
many	TRBJ2-2	TRBV20-1	TRBD2	CSAKTSGSEAGELFF	TGCAGTGCTAAAACTAGCGGGAGTGAGGCCGGGGAGCTGTTTTTT
many	TRBJ1-6	TRBV10-3	.	CAISLADRQSNSPLHF	TGTGCCATCAGTCTGGCGGATCGACAATCCAATTCACCCCTCCACTTT
few	TRBJ2-4	TRBV6-2/TRBV6-3	TRBD2	CASNFGLDSENIQYF	TGTGCCAGCAATTTCGGACTAGATAGCGAAAACATTCAGTACTTC
few	TRBJ2-7	TRBV20-1	TRBD2	CSARDLPRKASGRVYEQYF	TGCAGTGCTAGAGATTTGCCCCGGAAGGCTAGCGGGAGGGTTTACGAGCAGTACTTC
many	TRBJ2-3	TRBV9	TRBD2	CASSAQAGDLADTQYF	TGTGCCAGCAGTGCCCAAGCGGGGGACTTGGCAGATACGCAGTATTTT
many	TRBJ2-3	TRBV6-2/TRBV6-3	.	CASRLMDTQYF	TGTGCCAGCCGGCTAATGGATACGCAGTATTTT
few	TRBJ2-1	TRBV5-6	TRBD2	CASSAGLGGSYNEQFF	TGTGCCAGCAGCGCCGGACTAGGCGGCTCCTACAATGAGCAGTTCTTC
few	TRBJ2-1	TRBV11-2	TRBD2	CASSWLDSGAYNEQFF	TGTGCCAGCAGCTGGCTCGATAGCGGGGCCTACAATGAGCAGTTCTTC
.	TRBJ1-1	TRBV20-1	.	CSATGGVNTEAFF	TGCAGCGCCACCGGGGGTGTTAACACTGAAGCTTTCTTT